The subject of this entry is one TCR beta chain. The data were obtained in a study of identical twins. TCRdb itself ran the 5' RACE reads through MiXCR, one entry per CDR3 protein. Of fewer than 350,000 distinct CDR3 sequences in the sample, around 8.8% were seen once. The germline gives CDR1 SGHRS, CDR2 YFSETQ. This CDR3 is 13 amino acids long. V was clipped by 4 bases and J by 5 bases, with 9 bases between them. These data were likewise used in another study, on yellow fever vaccine responses in identical twins.

This clonotype was obtained from a woman aged 18-30 years in good health. Specimen: memory (CD45RO+) T cells sorted from blood. V gene TRBV5-1 combines with J gene TRBJ2-2; D unresolved. CDR3: CASSPTETGELFF. CDR3 DNA sequence: TGCGCCAGCAGCCCTACAGAAACCGGGGAGCTGTTTTTT.